Listed below are T cell receptor beta chains from one sample, sequenced in a study of CD8+CD57+ T cells in acquired aplastic anemia. Via MiXCR, TCRdb re-called the reads, giving one row per CDR3 protein. The sample includes approximately 95,000 distinct CDR3 sequences, around 70% of them seen just once. Sequenced: sorted CD4+, CD8+, or CD8+CD57+ T cells (not recorded which) from PBMCs. All receptors derive from a human donor with aplastic anemia. Each CDR3 is given with its conserved first and last residue. Fields, in order: clone size, V gene, CDR3 length, D gene, J gene, CDR3 protein. A D gene is named only where the DNA matches it firmly. Only some rows state a clone size, as once, few, many or a class for expanded clones.

-	TRBV20-1	12	-	TRBJ2-7	CSASRPVDEQYF
once	TRBV4-1	15	-	TRBJ2-2	CASIWDIGNTGELFF
-	TRBV9	16	-	TRBJ1-6	CASSVAAGSKNSPLHF
once	TRBV24-1	16	TRBD2	TRBJ2-3	CATSRVLAGGRDTQYF
-	TRBV7-9	15	-	TRBJ2-3	CASSLGGLSTDTQYF
-	TRBV20-1	13	TRBD2	TRBJ2-5	CSASAAGVETQYF
-	TRBV12-3/TRBV12-4	13	-	-	CASSYGGRETQYF
-	TRBV15	16	-	TRBJ1-6	CATSGFGGRGNSPLHF
-	TRBV20-1	15	TRBD1	TRBJ1-1	CSARDRVTVNTEAFF
-	TRBV24-1	12	-	TRBJ2-5	CATSDLTQTQYF
-	TRBV19	16	-	TRBJ1-2	CASSTSGGGTNYGYTF
-	TRBV29-1	12	TRBD1	TRBJ2-7	CSVRTGGYEQYF
-	TRBV2	16	TRBD1	TRBJ2-7	CASSGARDRISHEQYF
-	TRBV20-1	16	-	TRBJ1-5	CSASPSGGARNQPQHF
-	TRBV20-1	15	TRBD2	TRBJ2-3	CSASRGGSTTDTQYF
-	TRBV19	15	TRBD1	TRBJ2-7	CASSKGQGANYEQYF
once	TRBV19	13	TRBD1	TRBJ1-6	CASTGTESSPLRF
-	TRBV7-2	14	-	TRBJ1-4	CASSPHGTSEKLFF
many	TRBV6-1	17	TRBD2	TRBJ2-6	CASSVAGGASGANVLTF
many	TRBV19	14	TRBD1	TRBJ1-2	CASSDRGRNYGYTF
-	TRBV7-8	15	TRBD1	TRBJ2-7	CASSPGTGNSYEQYF
-	TRBV28	13	TRBD1	TRBJ1-2	CASSSGQGMGYTF
-	TRBV10-3	13	-	TRBJ1-1	CAISESKRDEAFF
few	TRBV7-7	13	TRBD2	TRBJ2-5	CASRLAGEETQYF
-	TRBV29-1	12	-	TRBJ1-3	CSVVGSGNTIYF
-	TRBV15	14	-	TRBJ2-1	CATIARGADETQFF
-	TRBV20-1	19	TRBD2	TRBJ2-2	CSARDPPVSGGYDTGELFF
-	TRBV7-8	11	-	TRBJ2-7	CASSKSYEQYF
-	TRBV2	15	TRBD1	TRBJ2-2	CASSGAGGAIGELFF
-	TRBV20-1	14	-	TRBJ1-6	CSARGGTYNSPLHF
-	TRBV19	15	TRBD2	TRBJ2-1	CAGSIWTSGYNEQFF
-	TRBV2	11	-	TRBJ1-6	CASRVSSPLHF
-	TRBV20-1	12	-	TRBJ2-7	CGLRTELYEQYF
-	TRBV12-5	12	-	TRBJ1-2	CASGQGLGGYTF
many	TRBV5-6	14	TRBD2	TRBJ2-5	CASSLAGVEETQYF
-	TRBV19	15	-	TRBJ2-3	CASSAGTIMTDTQYF
-	TRBV10-3	12	-	TRBJ2-1	CAISEAYNEQFF
-	TRBV20-1	13	TRBD1	TRBJ1-5	CSASTGPNQPQHF
-	TRBV20-1	16	TRBD1	TRBJ1-2	CSAESAPGQIAYGYTF
-	TRBV19	16	TRBD1	TRBJ1-6	CASSIRSGQGNSPLHF
-	TRBV7-6	15	-	TRBJ2-1	CASSPRGPPYNEQFF
-	TRBV7-9	15	-	TRBJ1-2	CASSTSQGFNYGYTF
-	TRBV7-8	16	-	TRBJ1-6	CASSLQAGSGNSPLHF
-	TRBV20-1	12	-	TRBJ2-1	CSPKGDWGEQFF
-	TRBV4-2	14	-	TRBJ1-1	CASSQVGPDTEAFF
-	TRBV2	14	-	TRBJ2-5	CASSPDPEGETQYF
medium-sized	TRBV10-3	14	TRBD1	TRBJ1-2	CAISPGQGNYGYTF
-	TRBV13	17	TRBD1	TRBJ1-5	CASIRPGQGIGNQPQHF
many	TRBV4-1	17	TRBD1	TRBJ1-1	CASSRGTGGGLDTEAFF
-	TRBV10-3	17	TRBD1	TRBJ2-2	CARQETGVEADTGELFF
-	TRBV12-3/TRBV12-4	15	-	TRBJ1-3	CASSYDSRPGNTIYF
-	TRBV19	13	-	TRBJ2-7	CASSIVAGRQQYF